This TCR beta chain was obtained from a study of cytomegalovirus exposure and HLA in healthy donors. The PCR contained 60 Vbeta and 13 Jbeta primers. The table came from immunoSEQ multiplex PCR; TCRdb's copy has only in-frame clones and leaves some out. Among about 200,000 clones listed, 78% were seen once. With regard to this clone: Its antigen is not known.

Overall study results and limits: Later analysis demonstrated an association between a missense DCLRE1C variant and TCR beta V- and J-gene trimming. A highly shared variant cluster was judged a likely technical artifact. There were several of the most significant clusters that appeared linked to common viral pathogens in a later analysis.

The V segment lost 7 bases and the J segment 6 bases; nucleotides outside the gene matches: 4. CDR3 length: 12 residues. Germline V gives CDR1 SQVTM, CDR2 ANQGSEA. The sequenced material came from PBMCs. This chain links TRBV29-1 with TRBJ1-2; 11 bases map to TRBD1. The clonotype was recovered from a woman younger than 45 in good health and CMV-seropositive. The CDR3 sequence is CSASGQGDGYTF. For the CDR3, the DNA is TGCAGCGCCTCGGGACAGGGGGATGGCTACACCTTC.